The 16 T cell receptor beta chains given below trace back to one sample, sequenced in a study of lymphopenia after photon versus proton radiotherapy. TCRdb keeps only in-frame clones here, not all; method: immunoSEQ multiplex PCR. There are 42,000 or so clones in the sample; around 86% occur only once, and around 25% lies in the top ten. The source material was peripheral blood, sampled from a patient treated with proton-based radiotherapy. The receptors derive from a woman in her 70s with pancreatic cancer.

This chain uses TRBV7-9 with TRBJ1-5; 10 bases agree with TRBD1. CDR3 size: 15 residues. Germline V gene lookup returns CDR1 SEHNR and CDR2 FQNEAQ (reference sequence). The J segment lost 8 bases and the V segment lost 4 bases, leaving 8 bases of the junction unmatched. The DNA for the CDR3 is TGTGCCAGCAGCTCCGGGACAGGGGCCTCGAAGCCCCAGCATTTT. Residues: CASSSGTGASKPQHF.

V is TRBV15 and J is TRBJ2-7; TRBD1 matches 8 bases. The V gene's germline CDR1 is LNHNV and CDR2 YYDKDF (reference sequence). Losses at the gene ends were 0 bases for V and 7 bases for J; bases not matched to a gene: 5. The CDR3 runs 14 residues. CDR3 in amino acids: CATSRDQGAREQYF. The CDR3 DNA reads as TGTGCCACCAGCAGAGATCAGGGGGCGCGTGAGCAGTACTTC.

The CDR3 bases are TGTGCCAGCAGCTTAACCCGGCCGGGGAAGGGCACCGGGGAGCTGTTTTTT. Its translation: CASSLTRPGKGTGELFF. The chain joins TRBV7-2 to TRBJ2-2; tentative D call: TRBD2 (5 bases). Trimming removed 2 bases at V and 4 bases at J, with 17 bases between. The CDR3 totals 17 residues. Germline V gene data show CDR1 as SGHTA and CDR2 as FQGNSA.

This chain joins TRBV28 and TRBJ2-3, with TRBD1 identical over 8 bases. CDR3 size: 15 residues. Unmatched junction bases numbered 7, after V lost 5 bases and J lost 3 bases. Germline V lookup: CDR1 MDHEN, CDR2 SYDVKM. CDR3 sequence (DNA): TGTGCCAGCAGTGCCCCGCGGACAGGGACAGATACGCAGTATTTT. This gives the protein CASSAPRTGTDTQYF.

In nucleotides, the CDR3 is TGTGCCAGCAGTACGACAGATACGCAGTATTTT. It codes for CASSTTDTQYF. The chain carries TRBV7-2 and TRBJ2-3, with D unresolved. V dropped 6 bases and J dropped 3 bases, with 4 bases sitting between them. Germline V CDR1 and CDR2: SGHTA, FQGNSA. The CDR3 has 11 residues.

The rearrangement links TRBV15 to TRBJ2-3; D gene ambiguous. The germline V gene encodes CDR1 LNHNV and CDR2 YYDKDF (reference sequence). Trimming cost V 0 bases and J 4 bases, with 8 bases left between them. The length of the CDR3 is 14 residues. CDR3 protein: CATSRDPSADTQYF. Written as DNA, the CDR3 is TGTGCCACCAGCAGAGATCCCAGTGCAGATACGCAGTATTTT.

This CDR3 reads CASSQANSNQPQHF. For the CDR3, the DNA is TGTGCCAGCAGCCAAGCTAATAGCAATCAGCCCCAGCATTTT. J is TRBJ1-5 and V is TRBV14; D call uncertain. The V end was cut by 1 base, the J end by 0 bases, with 4 bases between. The CDR3 spans 14 residues. Germline V gene data show CDR1 as SGHDN and CDR2 as FVKESK.

The rearrangement uses TRBV19 and TRBJ2-3; D is perhaps TRBD1 (5 bases). Germline V gene data show CDR1 as LNHDA and CDR2 as SQIVND (reference sequence). CDR3 length: 15 amino acids. The germline V and J ends were trimmed by 3 bases and 3 bases, with 13 bases remaining between them. This CDR3 reads CASSMWQGRTDTQYF. The CDR3 DNA reads as TGTGCCAGTAGTATGTGGCAGGGCCGAACAGATACGCAGTATTTT.

This chain connects TRBV6-1 to TRBJ1-3, with D perhaps matching TRBD1 (5 bases). Trimming removed 0 bases at V and 9 bases at J, with 15 bases between. The germline V gene encodes CDR1 MNHNS and CDR2 SASEGT. This CDR3 is 15 amino acids long. The CDR3 coding sequence is TGTGCCAGCAGTGAAGCAGGGGCCGCTTTCGGCACCATATATTTT. This codes for CASSEAGAAFGTIYF.

This chain joins TRBV19 and TRBJ1-1; 8 bases match TRBD1. The CDR3 sequence is 16 residues long. Germline loops: CDR1 LNHDA, CDR2 SQIVND (reference sequence). Trimming cost V 5 bases and J 0 bases; bases outside gene matches: 8. CDR3 DNA: TGTGCCAGTAGTTACCGGGACAGGTTCATGAACACTGAAGCTTTCTTT. Translated: CASSYRDRFMNTEAFF.

This clone was seen a single time. The chain uses TRBV5-4 and TRBJ2-5, with TRBD2 as a possible D gene (5 bases). V was trimmed by 2 bases and J by 2 bases, leaving 22 bases between them. Looked up from germline, CDR1 is SGHNT and CDR2 is YYREEE (reference sequence). There are 18 residues in the CDR3. CDR3 in DNA: TGTGCCAGCAGCTTTGGTCGGGGAGCCCGCCTCAAACAAGAGACCCAGTACTTC. It codes for CASSFGRGARLKQETQYF.

V is TRBV5-1 and J is TRBJ2-1; 8 bases map to TRBD2. V lost 4 bases, J lost 5 bases, and 5 bases stayed unmatched. CDR1 is SGHRS and CDR2 is YFSETQ in the germline V gene. The CDR3 length is 14 residues. The chain's CDR3 is CASSLRGADNEQFF. The CDR3 nucleotides are TGCGCCAGCAGCCTGCGGGGGGCCGACAATGAGCAGTTCTTC.

Points on this clone: A read error may produce the germline difference seen at one junction end. V is TRBV5-4 and J is TRBJ2-3; 10 bases match TRBD2. This CDR3 is 15 amino acids long. Germline CDR1 reads SGHNT; CDR2 reads YYREEE (reference sequence). CDR3 DNA: TGTGCCAGCAGCCAAGCTAGCGGGAGCACAAATACGCAGTATTTT. As protein: CASSQASGSTNTQYF.

The V and J genes are TRBV7-9 and TRBJ2-5; either TRBD1 or TRBD2 may fit D (5 bases each). The CDR3 covers 15 residues. Germline V gives CDR1 SEHNR, CDR2 FQNEAQ (reference sequence). Trimming removed 2 bases at V and 4 bases at J, with 14 bases between. This CDR3 reads CASSLLRGAGETQYF. CDR3 DNA: TGTGCCAGCAGCTTATTGCGAGGGGCAGGAGAGACCCAGTACTTC.

The chain combines TRBV27 with TRBJ2-7; tentative D call: TRBD2 (7 bases). CDR1 is MNHEY and CDR2 is SMNVEV in the germline V gene (reference sequence). This CDR3 comprises 14 residues. V was pared by 2 bases and J by 3 bases, with 11 bases between. The CDR3 reads CASSLRGANYEQYF. The CDR3, as DNA: TGTGCCAGCAGTTTACGGGGGGCTAACTACGAGCAGTACTTC.

The chain uses TRBV19 and TRBJ1-1; the D gene is possibly TRBD1 (5 bases). V lost 4 bases to trimming and J lost 4 bases, with 19 bases between them. Germline V gives CDR1 LNHDA, CDR2 SQIVND (reference sequence). CDR3 length equals 16 residues. CDR3 in DNA: TGTGCCAGTAGTAATAAAAATCAGGGCTACGGCACTGAAGCTTTCTTT. Translating it yields CASSNKNQGYGTEAFF. Supplemented by reference TRBV19 and TRBJ1-1, the full variable domain reads DGGITQSPKYLFRKEGQNVTLSCEQNLNHDAMYWYRQDPGQGLRLIYYSQIVNDFQKGDIAEGYSVSREKKESFPLTVTSAQKNPTAFYLCASSNKNQGYGTEAFFGQGTRLTVV.